A single count supports the clone carrying this T cell receptor (beta chain). Terminally differentiated effector memory CD45RA+ cells were excluded by CCR7 positive selection of CD45RO-negative cells. This CDR3 has 14 residues. Germline lookup yields CDR1 MDHEN and CDR2 SYDVKM. The ends lost 7 bases at V and 0 bases at J; junction bases unmatched: 6. This record belongs to a study of shared clonotypes between healthy human individuals. The study ran the assay at deep level. Data came from immunoSEQ multiplex PCR; TCRdb stores just in-frame clones and leaves some out. The sample contains fewer than 1 million clones, about 96% of which appear only once.

The rearrangement joins TRBV28 to TRBJ2-7, with 7 positions matching TRBD1. The specimen was naive CD8+ T cells sorted from blood. The TCR was taken from a man younger than 40 in good health. The CDR3 sequence is CASTRQGPSYEQYF. The DNA of the CDR3 is TGTGCCAGCACTAGACAGGGTCCCTCCTACGAGCAGTACTTC. Variable domain in full (rest from reference TRBV28 and TRBJ2-7): DVKVTQSSRYLVKRTGEKVFLECVQDMDHENMFWYRQDPGLGLRLIYFSYDVKMKEKGDIPEGYSVSREKKERFSLILESASTNQTSMYLCASTRQGPSYEQYFGPGTRLTVT.